This is a list of T cell receptor beta chains from one sample in a study of blood T cell repertoires in COVID-19. Produced via immunoSEQ multiplex PCR; TCRdb's table is partial and in-frame only. This table holds 29,000 or so clones, approximately 88% found once. Sequenced input: peripheral blood. All receptors come from a human donor in a cohort sampled during active COVID-19. Both conserved end residues are part of each CDR3. Fields, in order: V gene, J gene, clone size, D gene, CDR3 protein, CDR3 DNA. The D gene is left open where the match is weak. Some rows mark clone size as missing; the rest say once, few, many or name a class of expanded clone.

v_call: TRBV2; j_call: TRBJ2-7; clone_size: NA; d_call: NA; cdr3_aa: CASSLDSNEQYF; cdr3_nt: TGTGCCAGCAGCCTAGATTCAAACGAGCAGTACTTC
v_call: TRBV19; j_call: TRBJ1-5; clone_size: NA; d_call: NA; cdr3_aa: CASSLLGGRVREPQHF; cdr3_nt: TGTGCCAGTAGTCTCCTCGGGGGGAGGGTAAGGGAGCCCCAGCATTTT
v_call: TRBV27; j_call: TRBJ1-6; clone_size: NA; d_call: NA; cdr3_aa: CASSSYPGRGYNSPLHF; cdr3_nt: TGTGCCAGCAGTTCCTATCCCGGGAGGGGATATAATTCACCCCTCCACTTT
v_call: TRBV5-8; j_call: TRBJ1-5; clone_size: NA; d_call: TRBD1; cdr3_aa: CASSAIDRDLQPQHF; cdr3_nt: TGTGCCAGCAGCGCCATCGACAGGGACCTACAGCCCCAGCATTTT
v_call: TRBV6-6; j_call: TRBJ1-1; clone_size: NA; d_call: TRBD1; cdr3_aa: CASRITGGEAEAFF; cdr3_nt: TGTGCCAGCAGAATCACAGGGGGCGAGGCTGAAGCTTTCTTT
v_call: TRBV19; j_call: TRBJ2-2; clone_size: NA; d_call: TRBD2; cdr3_aa: CASTTLAGGTGELFF; cdr3_nt: TGTGCCAGTACCACCCTTGCGGGGGGCACCGGGGAGCTGTTTTTT
v_call: TRBV7-8; j_call: TRBJ1-1; clone_size: NA; d_call: NA; cdr3_aa: CASSSDTEAFF; cdr3_nt: TGTGCCAGCAGCTCCGACACTGAAGCTTTCTTT
v_call: TRBV6-6; j_call: TRBJ1-5; clone_size: NA; d_call: TRBD1; cdr3_aa: CASTDRGQGQPQHF; cdr3_nt: TGTGCCAGCACAGACAGGGGGCAAGGTCAGCCCCAGCATTTT
v_call: TRBV9; j_call: TRBJ1-2; clone_size: NA; d_call: NA; cdr3_aa: CASSAGIANYGYTF; cdr3_nt: TGTGCCAGCAGCGCGGGAATAGCTAACTATGGCTACACCTTC
v_call: TRBV7-8; j_call: TRBJ1-4; clone_size: NA; d_call: TRBD1; cdr3_aa: CASSPRTGSREKLFF; cdr3_nt: TGTGCCAGCAGCCCACGGACAGGGAGTCGTGAAAAACTGTTTTTT
v_call: TRBV11-2; j_call: TRBJ1-1; clone_size: NA; d_call: NA; cdr3_aa: CASLMGILNTEAFF; cdr3_nt: TGTGCCAGCCTGATGGGCATATTGAACACTGAAGCTTTCTTT
v_call: TRBV27; j_call: TRBJ2-7; clone_size: NA; d_call: TRBD2; cdr3_aa: CASSTPSGGSYEQYF; cdr3_nt: TGTGCCAGCAGTACCCCAAGCGGGGGCTCCTACGAGCAGTACTTC
v_call: TRBV18; j_call: TRBJ2-5; clone_size: NA; d_call: TRBD1; cdr3_aa: CASSRGTGNQETQYF; cdr3_nt: TGTGCCAGCTCACGAGGGACAGGCAATCAAGAGACCCAGTACTTC
v_call: TRBV27; j_call: TRBJ2-7; clone_size: NA; d_call: NA; cdr3_aa: CASSPLGDGGTYEQYF; cdr3_nt: TGTGCCAGCAGTCCACTCGGGGATGGCGGCACCTACGAGCAGTACTTC
v_call: TRBV12-3/TRBV12-4; j_call: TRBJ1-4; clone_size: NA; d_call: NA; cdr3_aa: CASRANEKLFF; cdr3_nt: TGTGCCAGCAGGGCCAATGAAAAACTGTTTTTT
v_call: TRBV7-2; j_call: TRBJ2-5; clone_size: NA; d_call: TRBD2; cdr3_aa: CASSFGGLAQETQYF; cdr3_nt: TGTGCCAGCAGCTTCGGTGGACTAGCGCAAGAGACCCAGTACTTC
v_call: TRBV7-9; j_call: TRBJ1-3; clone_size: few; d_call: NA; cdr3_aa: CASSLSTASLSGNTIYF; cdr3_nt: TGTGCCAGCAGCTTAAGCACAGCCTCTCTCTCTGGAAACACCATATATTTT